This T cell receptor (beta chain) was sequenced for a study of blood T cells in healthy people across ages. Study-level findings and limits: More naive CD4+ cells and higher diversity were found in long-lived than in aged donors.

A minimum of 6 million PBMCs was isolated per sample. To note about this clonotype: The antigen is unknown.

A sample-barcoded 5' primer and a J-beta primer mix were used in a second PCR of about 6 to 12 cycles. All cDNA molecules were each tagged by a template-switch adaptor with 12 random nucleotides. Every sample returned 2.5 million or more CDR3-containing paired-end reads. TCRdb re-analysed the 5' RACE reads in MiXCR, keeping a single row per CDR3 protein. Here the sample spans 1.5 million to 2 million distinct CDR3 sequences, roughly 49% being singletons. The CDR3 runs 12 residues. Germline CDR1 is MNHNY and CDR2 is SVGAGI (reference sequence). The TCR comes from a woman aged 40 to 55 in good health. The sample consisted of blood. This rearrangement joins TRBV6-6 to TRBJ2-4; D is undetermined. The better agreement between TRBJ2-7 and the DNA end casts doubt on the J call. This CDR3 reads CASSYDMDEQYF. In DNA form, the CDR3 reads TGTGCCAGCAGTTACGACATGGACGAGCAGTACTTC.